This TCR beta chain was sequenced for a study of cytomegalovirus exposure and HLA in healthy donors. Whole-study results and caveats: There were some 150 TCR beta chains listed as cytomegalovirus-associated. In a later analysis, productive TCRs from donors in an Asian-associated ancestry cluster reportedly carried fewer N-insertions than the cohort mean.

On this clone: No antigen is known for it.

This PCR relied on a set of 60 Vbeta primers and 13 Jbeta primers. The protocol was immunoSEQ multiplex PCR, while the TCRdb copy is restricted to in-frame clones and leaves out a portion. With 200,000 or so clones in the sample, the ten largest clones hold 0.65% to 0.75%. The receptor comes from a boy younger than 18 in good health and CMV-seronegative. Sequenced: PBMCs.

The CDR3 DNA sequence: TGTGCCAGCAGCCTCCTCACCGGGGAGCTGTTTTTT. The encoded protein is CASSLLTGELFF. The J gene is TRBJ2-2, the V gene TRBV9; D not resolved. Trimming pared 4 bases from V and 4 bases from J, leaving 5 bases between. The CDR3 sequence is 12 residues long. Germline CDR1 SGDLS, CDR2 YYNGEE.